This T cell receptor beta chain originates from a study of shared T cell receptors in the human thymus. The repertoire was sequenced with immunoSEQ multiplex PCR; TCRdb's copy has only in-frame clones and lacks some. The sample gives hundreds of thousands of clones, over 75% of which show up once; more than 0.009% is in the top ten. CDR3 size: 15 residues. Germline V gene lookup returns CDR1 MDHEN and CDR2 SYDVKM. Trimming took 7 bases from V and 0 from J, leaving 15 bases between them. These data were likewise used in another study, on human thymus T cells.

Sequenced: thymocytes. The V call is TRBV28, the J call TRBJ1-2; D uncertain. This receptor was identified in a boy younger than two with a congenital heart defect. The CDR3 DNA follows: TGTGCCAGCAAGGCGGGTCGGCAATCTAACTATGGCTACACCTTC. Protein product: CASKAGRQSNYGYTF.